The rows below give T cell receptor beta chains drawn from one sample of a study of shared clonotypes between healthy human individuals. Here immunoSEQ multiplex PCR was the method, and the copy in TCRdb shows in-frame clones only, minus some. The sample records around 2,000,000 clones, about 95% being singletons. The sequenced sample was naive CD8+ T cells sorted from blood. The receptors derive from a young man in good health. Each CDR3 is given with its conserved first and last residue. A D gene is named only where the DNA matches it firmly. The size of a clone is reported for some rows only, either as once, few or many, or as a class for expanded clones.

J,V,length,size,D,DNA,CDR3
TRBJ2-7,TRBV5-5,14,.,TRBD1,TGTGCCAGCAGCTTCTCAACAGGGGGCTACGAGCAGTACTTC,CASSFSTGGYEQYF
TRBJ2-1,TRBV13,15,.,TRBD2,TGTGCCAGCAGCCCCCCCGGGGGGGTTTACAATGAGCAGTTCTTC,CASSPPGGVYNEQFF
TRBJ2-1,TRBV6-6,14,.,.,TGTGCCAGCAGTTACTCCGAAGTCTACAATGAGCAGTTCTTC,CASSYSEVYNEQFF
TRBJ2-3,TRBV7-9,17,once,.,TGTGCCAGCAGCTTAACAATACAGGGTCCCCGGGCAGATACGCAGTATTTT,CASSLTIQGPRADTQYF
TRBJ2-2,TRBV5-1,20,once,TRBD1,TGCGCCAGCAGCGAGTTTGGCGGGACAGGGGGCCGTTTTAATGGCGGGGAGCTGTTTTTT,CASSEFGGTGGRFNGGELFF
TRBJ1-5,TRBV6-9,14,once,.,TGTGCCAGCAGTACCAGACAAGGATCCCAGCCCCAGCATTTT,CASSTRQGSQPQHF
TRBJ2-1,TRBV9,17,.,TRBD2,TGTGCCAGCAGCCCTAGACCGTTAGCGGGACCTTACAATGAGCAGTTCTTC,CASSPRPLAGPYNEQFF
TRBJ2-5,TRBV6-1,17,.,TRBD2,TGTGCCAGCAGTGAAGAGCTAGCGGGGGGTTTTAAAGAGACCCAGTACTTC,CASSEELAGGFKETQYF
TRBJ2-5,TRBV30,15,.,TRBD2,TGTGCCTGGAGTCCCGGGTCTAGCGGGGCGGAGACCCAGTACTTC,CAWSPGSSGAETQYF
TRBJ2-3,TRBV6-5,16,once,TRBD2,TGTGCCAGCAGTTACTCGGGGCGGGGGGGCACAGATACGCAGTATTTT,CASSYSGRGGTDTQYF
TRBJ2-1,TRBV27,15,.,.,TGTGCCAGCAGTTCCCCCACACTAGGCTACAATGAGCAGTTCTTC,CASSSPTLGYNEQFF
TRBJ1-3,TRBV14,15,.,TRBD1,TGTGCCAGCAGCCAGGACAGGTCTTTTGGAAACACCATATATTTT,CASSQDRSFGNTIYF
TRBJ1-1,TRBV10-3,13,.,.,TGTGCCATCAGTGATGGGCAGAACACTGAAGCTTTCTTT,CAISDGQNTEAFF
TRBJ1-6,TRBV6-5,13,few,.,TGTGCCAGCGAGGAATTGTATAATTCACCCCTCCACTTT,CASEELYNSPLHF
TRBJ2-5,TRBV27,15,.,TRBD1,TGTGCCAGCAGCCATTCGACAGGGGAGCAAGAGACCCAGTACTTC,CASSHSTGEQETQYF
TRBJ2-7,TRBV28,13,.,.,TGTGCCAGCAGTTCGGGTTCCACCTACGAGCAGTACTTC,CASSSGSTYEQYF
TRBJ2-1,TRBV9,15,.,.,TGTGCCAGCAGCCCCGACGGAGCCTCCTACAATGAGCAGTTCTTC,CASSPDGASYNEQFF
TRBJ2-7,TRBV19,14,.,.,TGTGCCAGTAGTATGGGGGCAGGACCCTACGAGCAGTACTTC,CASSMGAGPYEQYF
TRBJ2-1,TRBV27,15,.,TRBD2,TGTGCCAGCAGTGCGACTAGCGGGGGGTACAATGAGCAGTTCTTC,CASSATSGGYNEQFF
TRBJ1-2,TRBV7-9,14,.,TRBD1,TGTGCCAGCAGCTTCCCGCGGACAGGGAATGGCTACACCTTC,CASSFPRTGNGYTF
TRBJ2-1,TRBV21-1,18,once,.,TGTGCCAGCCCCAAGGGGACTAGCGGGTACAGCTCCTACAATGAGCAGTTCTTC,CASPKGTSGYSSYNEQFF
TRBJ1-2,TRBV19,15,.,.,TGTGCCAGTAGTTACGACTTGCAGTATTTCTATGGCTACACCTTC,CASSYDLQYFYGYTF
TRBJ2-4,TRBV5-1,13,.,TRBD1,TGCGCCAGCAGTAGGGACAGCGAAAACATTCAGTACTTC,CASSRDSENIQYF
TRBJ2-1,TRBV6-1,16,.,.,TGTGCCAGCAGTGAAGTTGGTGCAGGGGCCTACAATGAGCAGTTCTTC,CASSEVGAGAYNEQFF
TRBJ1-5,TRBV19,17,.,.,TGTGCCAGTAGTATCCCCTACCTGTCCGAAAACAATCAGCCCCAGCATTTT,CASSIPYLSENNQPQHF
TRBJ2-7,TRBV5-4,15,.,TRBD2,TGTGCCAGCAGCCCCCGGACTAGCAGCCTATACGAGCAGTACTTC,CASSPRTSSLYEQYF